The clone carrying this T cell receptor (beta chain) was observed many times. Its target is not known. The data originate from a study of regulatory T cells in long-lasting Graves disease. Study summary: Graves' patients (newly diagnosed) had been on antithyroid drugs under 3 months. General study results and limits: Persistent Graves' patients showed less TCR diversity than newly diagnosed ones.

The V gene end was trimmed by 3 bases and the J gene end by 3 bases; junction bases not matched to a gene: 8. The germline V gene encodes CDR1 GTSNPN and CDR2 SVGIG (reference sequence). This CDR3 region has 15 residues. Arm-PCR of CDR3 regions and iRepertoire HTBI primers were the basis on which TCR beta libraries were built. TCRdb itself ran the multiplex PCR reads through MiXCR, one entry per CDR3 protein. The sample contains 350,000 to 500,000 distinct CDR3 sequences, 15% to 20% of which appear only once. The time point here: newly diagnosed GD, antithyroid drugs for less than 3 months. RNA from PBMCs was the source of the TCR library. Nine milliliters of peripheral blood were taken and placed in EDTA tubes. This sample also belongs to another study, concerning T cells in Graves' hyperthyroidism and ophthalmopathy. From that second work: In the first-round RT-PCR of the TCR CDR3, the HTBI primer set was used.

This TCR was sampled from a woman aged 18-29 years with Graves disease. This specimen consisted of peripheral blood mononuclear cells (PBMCs), obtained at new diagnosis, from a patient treated with antithyroid drugs. This chain connects TRBV30 to TRBJ2-4, with TRBD1 matching 7 bases. CDR3 DNA sequence: TGTGCCTGGAGCGAGGGACAGCCGGGCAAAAACATTCAGTACTTC. Translation: CAWSEGQPGKNIQYF.